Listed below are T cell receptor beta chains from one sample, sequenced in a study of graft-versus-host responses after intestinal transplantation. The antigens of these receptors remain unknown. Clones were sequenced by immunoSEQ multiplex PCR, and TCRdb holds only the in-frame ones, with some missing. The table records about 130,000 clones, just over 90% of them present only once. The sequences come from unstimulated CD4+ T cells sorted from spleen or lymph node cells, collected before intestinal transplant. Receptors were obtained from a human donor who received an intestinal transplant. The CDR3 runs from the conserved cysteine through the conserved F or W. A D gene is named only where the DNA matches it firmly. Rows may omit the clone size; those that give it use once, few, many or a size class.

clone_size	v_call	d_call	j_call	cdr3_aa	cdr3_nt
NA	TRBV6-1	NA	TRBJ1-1	CASRSTYTEAFF	TGTGCCAGCAGAAGCACTTACACTGAAGCTTTCTTT
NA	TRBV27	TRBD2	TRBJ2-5	CASSPGGGQTQYF	TGTGCCAGCAGTCCAGGCGGGGGGCAGACCCAGTACTTC
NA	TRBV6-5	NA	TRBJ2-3	CASSYRGASADTQYF	TGTGCCAGCAGTTACAGGGGGGCGTCTGCAGATACGCAGTATTTT
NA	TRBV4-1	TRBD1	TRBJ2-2	CASSAGQGVPTGELFF	TGCGCCAGCAGCGCGGGACAGGGGGTTCCCACCGGGGAGCTGTTTTTT
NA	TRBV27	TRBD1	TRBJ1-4	CASKPRDRAATNEKLFF	TGTGCCAGCAAACCCCGGGACAGGGCTGCAACTAATGAAAAACTGTTTTTT
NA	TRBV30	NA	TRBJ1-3	CAWMRGGGNTIYF	TGTGCCTGGATGAGGGGCGGTGGAAACACCATATATTTT
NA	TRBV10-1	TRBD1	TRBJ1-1	CASSAGQGITFF	TGCGCCAGCAGCGCAGGACAGGGTATCACTTTCTTT
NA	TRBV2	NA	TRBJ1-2	CASSESPTRGGYTF	TGTGCCAGCAGTGAAAGTCCGACGAGGGGTGGCTACACCTTC
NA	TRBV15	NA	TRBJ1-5	CATSRRDQPQHF	TGTGCCACCAGCAGGAGGGATCAGCCCCAGCATTTT
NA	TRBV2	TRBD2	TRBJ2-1	CASSVLTSGGYNEQFF	TGTGCCAGCAGTGTCTTGACTAGCGGGGGCTACAATGAGCAGTTCTTC
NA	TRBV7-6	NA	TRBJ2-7	CASSPSGGGYEQYF	TGTGCCAGCAGCCCTTCCGGGGGTGGCTACGAGCAGTACTTC
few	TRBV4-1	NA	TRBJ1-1	CASSQAVTDTEAFF	TGCGCCAGCAGCCAAGCGGTGACAGACACTGAAGCTTTCTTT
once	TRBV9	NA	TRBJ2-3	CASSVATWVADTQYF	TGTGCCAGCAGCGTAGCTACGTGGGTGGCAGATACGCAGTATTTT
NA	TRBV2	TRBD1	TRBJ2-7	CASQAPGQGNYEQYF	TGTGCCAGCCAGGCCCCGGGACAGGGTAACTACGAGCAGTACTTC
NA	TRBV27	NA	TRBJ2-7	CASRGGPSYEQYF	TGTGCCAGCAGAGGGGGGCCCAGCTACGAGCAGTACTTC
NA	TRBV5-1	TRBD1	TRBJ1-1	CASSLIGGNTEAFF	TGCGCCAGCAGCTTGATAGGGGGCAACACTGAAGCTTTCTTT
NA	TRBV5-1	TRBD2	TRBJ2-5	CASSFSSGGSETQYF	TGCGCCAGCAGCTTTAGCAGCGGGGGGTCGGAGACCCAGTACTTC
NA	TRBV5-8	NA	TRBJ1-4	CASSQIVGTWGEKLFF	TGTGCCAGCAGCCAGATCGTCGGTACTTGGGGTGAAAAACTGTTTTTT
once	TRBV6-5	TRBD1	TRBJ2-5	CASREQGKETQYF	TGTGCCAGCAGGGAACAGGGGAAAGAGACCCAGTACTTC
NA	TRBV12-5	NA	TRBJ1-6	CASGIDNSPLHF	TGTGCTAGTGGTATAGATAATTCACCCCTCCACTTT
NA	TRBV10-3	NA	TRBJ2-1	CAISESTYNEQFF	TGTGCCATCAGTGAGTCAACCTACAATGAGCAGTTCTTC
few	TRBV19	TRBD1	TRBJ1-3	CASRDRARNTIYF	TGTGCCAGTCGGGACAGGGCGAGAAACACCATATATTTT
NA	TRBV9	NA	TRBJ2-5	CASSVSRTQETQYF	TGTGCCAGCAGCGTTTCCAGGACCCAAGAGACCCAGTACTTC
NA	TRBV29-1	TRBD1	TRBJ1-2	CSVIGGDYGYTF	TGCAGCGTGATAGGGGGCGACTATGGCTACACCTTC
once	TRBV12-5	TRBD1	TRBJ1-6	CASGEGQDNSPLHF	TGTGCTAGTGGGGAGGGACAGGATAATTCACCCCTCCACTTT
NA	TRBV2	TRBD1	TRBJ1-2	CASSTGDGYTF	TGTGCCAGCTCGACAGGGGATGGCTACACCTTC
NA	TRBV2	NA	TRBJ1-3	CASSEGGVFGNTIYF	TGTGCCAGCAGTGAAGGGGGGGTGTTCGGAAACACCATATATTTT
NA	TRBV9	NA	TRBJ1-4	CASSSDATNEKLFF	TGTGCCAGCAGCTCAGACGCAACTAATGAAAAACTGTTTTTT
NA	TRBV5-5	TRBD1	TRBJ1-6	CASIESGTVNSPLHF	TGTGCCAGCATCGAATCGGGGACAGTTAATTCACCCCTCCACTTT
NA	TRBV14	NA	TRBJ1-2	CASSPTGSYGYTF	TGTGCCAGCAGCCCTACAGGGAGCTATGGCTACACCTTC
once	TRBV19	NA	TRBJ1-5	CASSPRTGTFLLSQHF	TGTGCCAGTAGTCCCCGGACGGGAACTTTTTTGTTGTCCCAGCATTTT
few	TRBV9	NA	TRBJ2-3	CASSVGEGGSDTQYF	TGTGCCAGCAGCGTAGGGGAGGGGGGCTCAGATACGCAGTATTTT
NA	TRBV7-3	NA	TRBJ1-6	CASSKARYDSPLHF	TGTGCCAGCAGCAAAGCCCGTTACGATTCACCCCTCCACTTT
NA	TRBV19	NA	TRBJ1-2	CASSILGGQPYYGYTF	TGTGCCAGTAGTATACTAGGGGGACAACCCTACTATGGCTACACCTTC
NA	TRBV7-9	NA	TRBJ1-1	CASSFGTAATEAFF	TGTGCCAGCAGCTTCGGGACGGCGGCCACTGAAGCTTTCTTT
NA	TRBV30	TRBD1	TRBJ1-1	CAWSPQGGAFF	TGTGCCTGGAGTCCCCAGGGGGGAGCTTTCTTT
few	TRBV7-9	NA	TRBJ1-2	CASSPWVGSNYGYTF	TGTGCCAGCAGCCCTTGGGTGGGGAGCAACTATGGCTACACCTTC
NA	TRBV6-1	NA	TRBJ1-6	CASTPRGSYNSPLHF	TGTGCCAGCACCCCGCGTGGCTCCTATAATTCACCCCTCCACTTT
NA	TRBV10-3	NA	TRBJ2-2	CATTLGRNTGELFF	TGTGCCACTACCCTGGGCAGAAACACCGGGGAGCTGTTTTTT
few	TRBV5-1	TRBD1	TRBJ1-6	CASSPGTGSDSPLHF	TGCGCCAGCAGCCCAGGGACAGGGAGTGATTCACCCCTCCACTTT
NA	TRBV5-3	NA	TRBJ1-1	CARSHDTEAFF	TGTGCCAGAAGCCATGACACTGAAGCTTTCTTT
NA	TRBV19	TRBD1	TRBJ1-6	CASSIGGQSYNSPLHF	TGTGCCAGTAGTATAGGGGGACAGAGCTATAATTCACCCCTCCACTTT
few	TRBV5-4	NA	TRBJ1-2	CASSLQGNYGYTF	TGTGCCAGCAGCTTGCAGGGGAACTATGGCTACACCTTC